This entry lists 5 T cell receptor beta chains sequenced from one sample in a study of technical replicates of blood from a handful of donors. Generated by immunoSEQ multiplex PCR, the TCRdb table keeps only in-frame clones and is missing some. The table records some 83,000 clones, around 94% of them present only once. The sequenced sample consisted of T cells isolated from PBMCs. The receptors originated from a human donor in good health.

The chain uses TRBV2 and TRBJ1-1; D uncertain. Trimming shortened V by 6 bases and J by 1 base, and 3 bases separated the two germline ends. The CDR3 runs to 11 residues. Germline CDR1 and CDR2: SNHLY and FYNNEI. CDR3 sequence: CASSRNTEAFF. CDR3 DNA sequence: TGTGCCAGCAGCAGGAACACTGAAGCTTTCTTT.

The J gene is TRBJ2-7, the V gene TRBV4-1; the match to TRBD2 covers 11 bases. The germline V gene encodes CDR1 MGHRA and CDR2 YSYEKL. The CDR3 covers 16 residues. The J segment lost 5 bases and the V segment lost 3 bases, leaving 9 bases of the junction unmatched. CDR3: CASSHGTSGLGHEQYF. The CDR3 region has the DNA TGCGCCAGCAGCCATGGGACTAGCGGTTTAGGGCACGAGCAGTACTTC.

The V gene is TRBV6-5, the J gene TRBJ2-2; a weak D match, TRBD1 (5 bases). The CDR3 extends over 13 amino acids. CDR1 and CDR2 from the germline V gene are MNHEY and SVGAGI. Trimming removed 2 bases at V and 6 bases at J, with 7 bases between. CDR3 in amino acids: CASSYRGSGELFF. DNA for the CDR3: TGTGCCAGCAGTTACAGGGGATCCGGGGAGCTGTTTTTT.

The chain is built from TRBV4-1 and TRBJ2-1; 10 bases agree with TRBD1. The CDR3 is 16 residues long. The V gene's germline CDR1 is MGHRA and CDR2 YSYEKL. V lost 5 bases to trimming and J lost 5 bases; unmatched junction nucleotides: 9. CDR3 sequence: CASSRETGQGHNEQFF. CDR3 bases: TGCGCCAGCAGCAGGGAAACGGGACAGGGGCACAATGAGCAGTTCTTC.

The V and J genes are TRBV7-6 and TRBJ2-7; 9 bases map to TRBD2. Trimming cost V 1 base and J 1 base; bases outside gene matches: 11. This CDR3 comprises 18 residues. CDR1 and CDR2 (germline): SGHVS, FNYEAQ. In DNA form, the CDR3 reads TGTGCCAGCAGCTTAGATCCTGGGACTAGCAGAAGATCCTACGAGCAGTACTTC. Translated: CASSLDPGTSRRSYEQYF. The full variable domain, with the rest looked up from reference TRBV7-6 and TRBJ2-7, is GAGVSQSPRYKVTKRGQDVALRCDPISGHVSLYWYRQALGQGPEFLTYFNYEAQQDKSGLPNDRFSAERPEGSISTLTIQRTEQRDSAMYRCASSLDPGTSRRSYEQYFGPGTRLTVT.